A single sample is the source of the 7 T cell receptor beta chains below, sequenced in a study of blood T cell repertoires in COVID-19. Assay: immunoSEQ multiplex PCR; the TCRdb copy retains only in-frame clones and omits some. Found here are roughly 300,000 clones, about 84% of them singletons; the top ten hold 1.6%. Input material: peripheral blood. These receptors all stem from a woman aged 50 to 65 with acute or convalescent COVID-19.

The CDR3 nucleotides are TGTGCCAGCAGCAACAACAGGGTCAATGAGCAGTTCTTC. Translating gives CASSNNRVNEQFF. The chain couples TRBV3-1 (or the pseudogene TRBV3-2) to TRBJ2-1, with D perhaps TRBD1 (6 bases). CDR1 is LGHDT and CDR2 is YNNKEL in the germline V gene (reference sequence). Trimming cost V 5 bases and J 6 bases, with 11 bases left between them. The CDR3 covers 13 residues.

The J gene is TRBJ1-1, the V gene TRBV30; 8 bases are a match to TRBD1. With V trimmed by 8 bases and J by 5 bases, 7 bases remained unmatched. Germline V CDR1 and CDR2: GTSNPN, SVGIG (reference sequence). The CDR3 is made up of 12 amino acids. This CDR3 is CARTGMGTEAFF. In DNA, the CDR3 is TGTGCCAGGACAGGGATGGGGACTGAAGCTTTCTTT.

In its sample, this clone was seen a few times. The gene calls are TRBV4-1 and TRBJ2-7, with a tentative D call TRBD2 (6 bases). This CDR3 is built from 17 residues. Trimming removed 1 base from V and 0 bases from J, with 16 bases in between. CDR1 MGHRA and CDR2 YSYEKL come from the germline V gene. The CDR3 loop reads CASSQAAAGRSSYEQYF. For the CDR3, the DNA is TGCGCCAGCAGCCAAGCCGCGGCGGGACGGAGCTCCTACGAGCAGTACTTC.

The chain links TRBV24-1 to TRBJ1-2, with TRBD1 as a possible D gene (5 bases). The length of the CDR3 is 13 residues. Germline V gene data show CDR1 as KGHDR and CDR2 as SFDVKD. The germline V and J ends were trimmed by 2 bases and 7 bases, with 10 bases remaining between them. The chain's CDR3 is CATSDSRVGGYTF. The CDR3 DNA follows: TGTGCCACCAGTGATTCCAGGGTGGGTGGCTACACCTTC.

J is TRBJ2-7 and V is TRBV10-1; D call uncertain. Deletions cut 8 bases from V and 3 bases from J, with 5 bases between. Germline V gives CDR1 WNHNN, CDR2 SYGVQD (reference sequence). CDR3 length: 10 amino acids. DNA of the CDR3: TGCGCCAGCCCGTACTACGAGCAGTACTTC. Translating gives CASPYYEQYF.

This clone was recorded a few times. The chain couples TRBV7-9 to TRBJ1-1, with D uncertain. CDR3 size: 14 residues. Germline values: CDR1 SEHNR, CDR2 FQNEAQ (reference sequence). V dropped 2 bases and J dropped 4 bases, with 11 bases sitting between them. This CDR3 is CASSLSGSGTEAFF. In DNA, the CDR3 is TGTGCCAGCAGCTTATCAGGAAGTGGCACTGAAGCTTTCTTT.

This clone was seen only once. V usage is TRBV5-1 and J usage is TRBJ2-7; no clear D gene. V was clipped by 0 bases and J by 6 bases, with 7 bases between them. Germline assignment: CDR1 SGHRS and CDR2 YFSETQ. The CDR3 has 12 amino acids. The DNA for the CDR3 is TGCGCCAGCAGCTTGGGGGCAGGCGAGCAGTACTTC. As protein: CASSLGAGEQYF.